Sequencing of this T cell receptor beta chain was carried out in a study of early T cells in non-severe SARS-CoV-2 infection. Across the whole study: Sequenced material consisted of bulk RNA (from unsorted whole blood), and chains were unpaired.

In the case of this clonotype: Its matching antigen is unknown.

Study-wide points: Missing private and CD4 specificities, VDJdb matching favored anti-spike CD8 responses.

The CDR3 is made up of 15 amino acids. J gave up 9 bases and V 0 bases, and 5 bases lay outside the gene matches. From germline, CDR1 is MNHEY and CDR2 SMNVEV (reference sequence). Researchers tagged individual cDNA molecules with unique molecular identifiers. Using its own MiXCR run on the 5' RACE reads, TCRdb lists one record per CDR3 protein. Found here are about 77,000 distinct CDR3 sequences, approximately 9.1% of them singletons; the top ten hold roughly 4.8%. Source material: whole blood. This clonotype was sampled from an adult who was a healthcare worker with PCR-confirmed SARS-CoV-2 infection or an uninfected control (not recorded which). This chain connects TRBV27 to TRBJ2-1; TRBD2 aligns across 10 bases. CDR3 bases: TGTGCCAGCAGTTTATCCAGCGGGAGGGCGACTGAGCAGTTCTTC. Its translation is CASSLSSGRATEQFF.